A single sample gave rise to the 20 T cell receptor beta chains below, sequenced in a study of T cell responses to AZD1222 COVID-19 vaccine. Repertoires were generated with immunoSEQ multiplex PCR, while TCRdb's copy carries only in-frame clones and drops some. The table lists 45,000 to 60,000 clones, around 85% of them singletons. The sequencing used peripheral blood, collected on day 0 of AZD1222 vaccination. The receptors were gathered from an adult in good health.

This chain connects TRBV28 to TRBJ2-7; the match to TRBD1 covers 7 bases. The V gene's germline CDR1 is MDHEN and CDR2 SYDVKM. V gave up 1 base and J gave up 3 bases; unmatched junction bases: 6. The CDR3 runs to 15 residues. The CDR3 loop reads CASSLSAGGYYEQYF. The CDR3 nucleotides read TGTGCCAGCAGTTTATCGGCAGGGGGATACTACGAGCAGTACTTC.

The gene calls are TRBV14 and TRBJ1-6; D gene unclear. The CDR3 spans 13 residues. The germline CDR1 and CDR2 sequences are SGHDN and FVKESK. V lost 2 bases, J lost 8 bases, and 7 bases lay in between. Here the CDR3 reads CASSQRADSPLHF. The CDR3 nucleotides are TGTGCCAGCAGCCAAAGGGCGGATTCACCCCTCCACTTT.

The gene calls are TRBV7-9 and TRBJ2-7; the D is unclear. In germline, CDR1 is SEHNR, CDR2 FQNEAQ (reference sequence). The CDR3 is 12 residues long. V lost 5 bases and J lost 7, with 12 bases in between. CDR3 coding DNA: TGTGCCAGCAGCCCCGACTTACTGGAGCAGTACTTC. This codes for CASSPDLLEQYF.

The chain is built from TRBV5-6 and TRBJ2-7; 8 positions match TRBD1. CDR3 length equals 14 residues. V shed 2 bases, J shed 3 bases, and the junction held 4 bases outside the gene matches. Germline V CDR1 and CDR2: SGHDT, YYEEEE. The CDR3 loop is CASSFGTGHYEQYF. In DNA form, the CDR3 reads TGTGCCAGCAGCTTCGGGACAGGTCACTACGAGCAGTACTTC. Filled out from reference TRBV5-6 and TRBJ2-7, the complete variable domain reads DAGVTQSPTHLIKTRGQQVTLRCSPKSGHDTVSWYQQALGQGPQFIFQYYEEEERQRGNFPDRFSGHQFPNYSSELNVNALLLGDSALYLCASSFGTGHYEQYFGPGTRLTVT.

The chain employs TRBV11-2 and TRBJ1-1; D uncertain. V lost 3 bases and J lost 5, with 10 bases in between. CDR1 is SGHAT and CDR2 is FQNNGV in the germline V gene. The CDR3 totals 13 residues. The CDR3 region is CASSLTRGTEAFF. DNA for the CDR3: TGTGCCAGCAGCTTGACGCGCGGGACTGAAGCTTTCTTT.

This clone is medium-sized. The chain carries TRBV4-2 and TRBJ2-7; a weak D match, TRBD2 (5 bases). Between the trimmed V and J ends, which lost 0 bases and 3 bases, there was a span of 12 bases. The V gene's germline CDR1 is LGHNA and CDR2 YNFKEQ. The CDR3 extends over 15 amino acids. The CDR3 region has the DNA TGTGCCAGCAGCCAAGAAGGCGGGCGTCACTACGAGCAGTACTTC. This translates into CASSQEGGRHYEQYF.

This clone has more than one count but fewer than ten. The V call is TRBV7-2, the J call TRBJ2-2; no reliable D call. Germline loops: CDR1 SGHTA, CDR2 FQGNSA. V was cut by 1 base and J by 6 bases, with 6 bases left in between. The CDR3 consists of 13 residues. The chain's CDR3 is CASSLEAAGELFF. CDR3 DNA: TGTGCCAGCAGCTTAGAGGCGGCCGGGGAGCTGTTTTTT.

The chain is built from TRBV6-5 and TRBJ1-3, with a tentative D call TRBD1 (5 bases). The V gene's germline CDR1 is MNHEY and CDR2 SVGAGI. CDR3 length: 14 residues. V was shortened by 10 bases and J by 0 bases, with 13 bases between the two germline ends. CDR3 DNA: TGTGCCACTAGGGACTCCTCCTCTGGAAACACCATATATTTT. Its protein is CATRDSSSGNTIYF.

This chain connects TRBV2 to TRBJ1-2; TRBD1 might be the D (5 bases). Germline V gene sequence: CDR1 SNHLY, CDR2 FYNNEI. V shed 5 bases and J shed 4 bases, with 17 bases lying between them. The CDR3 consists of 15 residues. The CDR3 nucleotides read TGTGCCAGCAGTCCCCCGGTATGGACACTCTATGGCTACACCTTC. This translates into CASSPPVWTLYGYTF.

This CDR3 reads CARSGWRERKEIRTDTQYF. The CDR3 DNA sequence: TGTGCCAGAAGCGGCTGGCGGGAGAGAAAGGAAATAAGGACAGATACGCAGTATTTT. The rearrangement links TRBV5-3 to TRBJ2-3; 7 positions agree with TRBD2. TRBV5-3 is annotated as an ORF whose role is uncertain. This CDR3 region has 19 residues. The V and J ends lost 4 bases and 3 bases, in that order; junction bases with no gene match: 20.

The V gene is TRBV12-3 or TRBV12-4, the J gene TRBJ1-1, with a possible D match to TRBD1 (6 bases). V lost 6 bases and J 12 bases, leaving 14 bases between the germline ends. CDR3 length equals 11 residues. DNA of the CDR3: TGTGCCAGCAGGCAAAACAGGGAAACTTTCTTT. Encoded protein: CASRQNRETFF.

The chain recombines TRBV28 with TRBJ2-7, with D uncertain. V lost 6 bases and J 3 bases, leaving 18 bases between the germline ends. The CDR3 spans 15 residues. Germline lookup yields CDR1 MDHEN and CDR2 SYDVKM. CDR3 sequence reads: CASSPGRPAYYEQYF. The CDR3 DNA reads TGTGCCAGCAGCCCCGGACGGCCGGCCTACTACGAGCAGTACTTC.

The chain has TRBV28 and TRBJ1-2; 8 nucleotides match TRBD1. The ends lost 5 bases at V and 5 bases at J; junction bases unmatched: 10. This CDR3 is 15 amino acids long. The germline gives CDR1 MDHEN, CDR2 SYDVKM. CDR3 sequence (DNA): TGTGCCAGCAGTCCGCCCGGACAGGGAGGTTATGGCTACACCTTC. It encodes CASSPPGQGGYGYTF.

The rearrangement uses TRBV4-2 and TRBJ2-2; 13 positions agree with TRBD2. CDR3 length: 16 residues. Trimming at V came to 1 base and at J to 7 bases, leaving 3 bases not matched to a gene. CDR1 is LGHNA and CDR2 is YNFKEQ in the germline V gene. The CDR3 region has the DNA TGTGCCAGCAGCCAAGGGACTAGCGGGAGAAACGGGGAGCTGTTTTTT. This codes for CASSQGTSGRNGELFF.

This clone was seen only a few times. The chain combines TRBV6-1 with TRBJ1-2; D may be TRBD1 (6 bases). The germline gives CDR1 MNHNS, CDR2 SASEGT. The length of the CDR3 is 16 residues. The V gene lost 4 bases and the J gene lost 2 bases, with 17 bases spanning the gap. The CDR3 sequence is CASSAMEGQGNYGYTF. The DNA of the CDR3 is TGTGCCAGCAGTGCTATGGAGGGACAAGGGAACTATGGCTACACCTTC.

The CDR3 DNA sequence: TGTGCCAGCAGCTGGGGCCAAACAGATACGCAGTATTTT. Amino acids: CASSWGQTDTQYF. The chain employs TRBV14 and TRBJ2-3; possibly TRBD1 for D (5 bases). Germline V CDR1 and CDR2: SGHDN, FVKESK. CDR3 length: 13 amino acids. Trimming left V 5 bases short and J 3 bases short, with 9 bases between.

V and J are TRBV12-3 or TRBV12-4 and TRBJ1-1; the D gene is possibly TRBD1 (6 bases). The V end was cut by 2 bases, the J end by 11 bases, with 9 bases between. CDR3 length equals 11 residues. This CDR3 is CASSLQGRAFF. DNA for the CDR3: TGTGCCAGCAGTTTACAGGGGCGGGCTTTCTTT.

The V call is TRBV7-9, the J call TRBJ2-5, with D perhaps matching TRBD1 (6 bases). Trimming took 4 bases from V and 4 from J, leaving 16 bases between them. The CDR3 loop spans 15 amino acids. From germline, CDR1 is SEHNR and CDR2 FQNEAQ (reference sequence). The CDR3 sequence is CASSSLQGAGETQYF. The DNA of the CDR3 is TGTGCCAGCAGCTCGCTACAGGGCGCGGGAGAGACCCAGTACTTC.

Only a few counts were recorded for this clone. V usage is TRBV19 and J usage is TRBJ1-5; D uncertain. CDR3 length: 14 amino acids. Trimming took off 3 bases at V and 3 bases at J, with 9 bases between the two ends. From germline, CDR1 is LNHDA and CDR2 SQIVND (reference sequence). CDR3 in DNA: TGTGCCAGTAGTATTCTGGTGAACAATCAGCCCCAGCATTTT. This sequence encodes CASSILVNNQPQHF. Based on the CDR3 plus reference TRBV19 and TRBJ1-5, the full variable domain is DGGITQSPKYLFRKEGQNVTLSCEQNLNHDAMYWYRQDPGQGLRLIYYSQIVNDFQKGDIAEGYSVSREKKESFPLTVTSAQKNPTAFYLCASSILVNNQPQHFGDGTRLSIL.

The J gene is TRBJ1-1, the V gene TRBV4-2, with a tentative D call TRBD1 (6 bases). V was shortened by 0 bases and J by 3 bases, with 11 bases between the two germline ends. Per the germline V gene, CDR1 is LGHNA and CDR2 is YNFKEQ. The CDR3 runs 15 residues. The CDR3 DNA reads TGTGCCAGCAGCCAAGATCCAGGGGCTGACACTGAAGCTTTCTTT. This gives the protein CASSQDPGADTEAFF.